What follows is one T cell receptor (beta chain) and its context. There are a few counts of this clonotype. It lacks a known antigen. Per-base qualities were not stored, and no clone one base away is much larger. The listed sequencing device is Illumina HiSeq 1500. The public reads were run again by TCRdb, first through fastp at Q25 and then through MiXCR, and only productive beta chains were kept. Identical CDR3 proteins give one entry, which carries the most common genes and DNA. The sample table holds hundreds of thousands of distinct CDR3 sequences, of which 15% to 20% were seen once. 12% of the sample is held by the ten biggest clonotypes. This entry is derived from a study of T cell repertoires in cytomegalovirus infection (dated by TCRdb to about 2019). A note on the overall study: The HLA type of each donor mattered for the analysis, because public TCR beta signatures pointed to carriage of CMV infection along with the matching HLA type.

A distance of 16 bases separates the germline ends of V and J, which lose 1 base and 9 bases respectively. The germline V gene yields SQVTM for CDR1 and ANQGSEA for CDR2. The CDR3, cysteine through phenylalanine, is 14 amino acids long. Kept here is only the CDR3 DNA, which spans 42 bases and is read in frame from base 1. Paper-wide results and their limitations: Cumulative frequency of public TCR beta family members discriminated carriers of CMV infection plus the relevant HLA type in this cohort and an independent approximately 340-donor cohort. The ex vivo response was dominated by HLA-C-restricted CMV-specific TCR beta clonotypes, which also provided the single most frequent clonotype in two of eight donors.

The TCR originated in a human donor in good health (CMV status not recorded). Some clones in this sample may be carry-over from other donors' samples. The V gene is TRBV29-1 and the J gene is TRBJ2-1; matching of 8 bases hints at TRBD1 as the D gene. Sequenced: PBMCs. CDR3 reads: CSVEGQYRGGEQFF. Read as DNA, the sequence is TGCAGCGTTGAAGGCCAGTACAGGGGGGGTGAGCAGTTCTTC.